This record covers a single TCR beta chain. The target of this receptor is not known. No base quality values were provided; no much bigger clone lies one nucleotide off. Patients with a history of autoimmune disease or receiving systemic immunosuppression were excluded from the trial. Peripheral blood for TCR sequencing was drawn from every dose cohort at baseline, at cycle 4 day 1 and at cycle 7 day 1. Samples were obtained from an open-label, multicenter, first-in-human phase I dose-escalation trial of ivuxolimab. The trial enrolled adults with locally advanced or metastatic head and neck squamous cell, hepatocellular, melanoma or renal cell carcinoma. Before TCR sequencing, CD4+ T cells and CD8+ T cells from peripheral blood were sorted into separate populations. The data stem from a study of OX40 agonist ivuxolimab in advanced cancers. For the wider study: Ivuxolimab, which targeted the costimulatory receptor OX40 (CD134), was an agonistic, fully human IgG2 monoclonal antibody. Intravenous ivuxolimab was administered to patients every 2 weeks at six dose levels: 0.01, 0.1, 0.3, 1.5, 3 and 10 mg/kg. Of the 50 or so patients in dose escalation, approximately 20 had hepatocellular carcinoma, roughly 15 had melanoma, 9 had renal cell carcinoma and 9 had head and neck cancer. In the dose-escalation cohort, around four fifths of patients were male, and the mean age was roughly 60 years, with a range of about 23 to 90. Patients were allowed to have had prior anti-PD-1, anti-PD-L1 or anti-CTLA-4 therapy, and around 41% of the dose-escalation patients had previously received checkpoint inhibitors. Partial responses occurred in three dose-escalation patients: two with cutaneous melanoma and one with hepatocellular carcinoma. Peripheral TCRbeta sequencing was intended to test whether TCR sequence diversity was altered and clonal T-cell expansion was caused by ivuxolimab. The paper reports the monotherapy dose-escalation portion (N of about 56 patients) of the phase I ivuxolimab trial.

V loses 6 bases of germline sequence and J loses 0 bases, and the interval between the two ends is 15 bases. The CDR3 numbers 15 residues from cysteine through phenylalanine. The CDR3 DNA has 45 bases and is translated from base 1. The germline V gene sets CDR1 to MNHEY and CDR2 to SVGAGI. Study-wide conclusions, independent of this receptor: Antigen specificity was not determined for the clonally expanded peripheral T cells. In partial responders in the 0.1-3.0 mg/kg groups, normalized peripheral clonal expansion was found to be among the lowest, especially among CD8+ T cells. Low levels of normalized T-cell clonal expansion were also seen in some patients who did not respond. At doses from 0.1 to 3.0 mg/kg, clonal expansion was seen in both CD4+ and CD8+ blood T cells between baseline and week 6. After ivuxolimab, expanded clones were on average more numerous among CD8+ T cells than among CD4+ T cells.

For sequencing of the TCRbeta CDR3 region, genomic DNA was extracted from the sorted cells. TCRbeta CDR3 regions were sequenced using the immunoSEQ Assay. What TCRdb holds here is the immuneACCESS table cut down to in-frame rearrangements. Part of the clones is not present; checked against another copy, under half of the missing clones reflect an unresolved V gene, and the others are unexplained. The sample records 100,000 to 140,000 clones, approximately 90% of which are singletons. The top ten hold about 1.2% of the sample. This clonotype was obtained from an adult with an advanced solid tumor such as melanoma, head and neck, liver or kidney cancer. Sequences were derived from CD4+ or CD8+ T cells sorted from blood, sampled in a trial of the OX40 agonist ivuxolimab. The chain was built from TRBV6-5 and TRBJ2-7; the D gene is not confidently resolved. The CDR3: CASSPPGMGSYEQYF. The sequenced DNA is TGTGCCAGCAGCCCCCCCGGAATGGGCTCCTACGAGCAGTACTTC.